A single sample is the source of the 20 T cell receptor beta chains below, sequenced in a study of beta chain features in type 1 diabetes. Of the isolated RNA, all was reverse transcribed, and so the sequenced material was expressed TCRB transcripts. The table came from immunoSEQ multiplex PCR; TCRdb's copy has only in-frame clones and leaves some out. The sample has 850,000 to 900,000 clones, about a sixth seen once. Material for sequencing was naive CD4+ T cells from blood. The receptors stem from a woman between 18 and 29 years old in good health.

The chain joins TRBV13 to TRBJ2-5; D is uncertain. The CDR3 covers 13 residues. Germline V gene data show CDR1 as PRHDT and CDR2 as FYEKMQ (reference sequence). The V gene lost 6 bases and the J gene lost 2 bases, with 10 bases spanning the gap. CDR3 in DNA: TGTGCCAGCAGTCAAACTGTACAAGAGACCCAGTACTTC. This encodes CASSQTVQETQYF. Together with reference TRBV13 and TRBJ2-5, the CDR3 gives the full variable domain: AAGVIQSPRHLIKEKRETATLKCYPIPRHDTVYWYQQGPGQDPQFLISFYEKMQSDKGSIPDRFSAQQFSDYHSELNMSSLELGDSALYFCASSQTVQETQYFGPGTRLLVL.

The rearrangement uses TRBV6-1 and TRBJ1-2; perhaps TRBD1 as D (5 bases). Trimming removed 1 base at V and 1 base at J, with 13 bases between. From germline, CDR1 is MNHNS and CDR2 SASEGT. The CDR3 extends over 16 amino acids. CDR3 region: CASSEVAGPLNYGYTF. CDR3 in DNA: TGTGCCAGCAGTGAAGTTGCAGGGCCACTTAACTATGGCTACACCTTC.

The V and J genes are TRBV18 and TRBJ1-3; the match to TRBD1 covers 9 bases. The CDR3 runs 16 residues. The germline V gene has CDR1 KGHSH and CDR2 LQKENI. The J segment lost 3 bases and the V segment lost 3 bases, leaving 6 bases of the junction unmatched. The CDR3 DNA reads as TGTGCCAGCTCACCGACGGGACAGGGTCATGGAAACACCATATATTTT. Protein product: CASSPTGQGHGNTIYF. The full variable domain, in which reference TRBV18 and TRBJ1-3 provide the parts outside the CDR3, is NAGVMQNPRHLVRRRGQEARLRCSPMKGHSHVYWYRQLPEEGLKFMVYLQKENIIDESGMPKERFSAEFPKEGPSILRIQQVVRGDSAAYFCASSPTGQGHGNTIYFGEGSWLTVV.

This clone was seen more than once but under ten times. This chain joins TRBV28 and TRBJ2-3, with TRBD2 identical over 13 bases. From germline, CDR1 is MDHEN and CDR2 SYDVKM. There are 16 residues in the CDR3. V was clipped by 5 bases and J by 1 base; unmatched bases: 3. This CDR3 reads CASSRLAGGGTDTQYF. The DNA for the CDR3 is TGTGCCAGCAGTCGACTAGCGGGAGGCGGCACAGATACGCAGTATTTT.

V is TRBV5-8 and J is TRBJ2-5; 10 bases match TRBD2. J gave up 0 bases and V 4 bases, and 6 bases lay outside the gene matches. Germline CDR1 is SGHTS and CDR2 is YDEGEE. The CDR3 is made up of 16 amino acids. CDR3 nucleotides: TGTGCCAGCAGCCTCGGGACTAGCGCGTACCAAGAGACCCAGTACTTC. Amino acid sequence: CASSLGTSAYQETQYF.

The rearrangement joins TRBV18 to TRBJ2-2; 7 positions agree with TRBD1. V trimming: 4 bases; J trimming: 0 bases; junction bases outside the gene matches: 2. In germline, CDR1 is KGHSH, CDR2 LQKENI. The CDR3 length is 15 residues. The chain's CDR3 is CASSQGQSNTGELFF. Here the CDR3 DNA reads TGTGCCAGCTCACAGGGACAGTCGAACACCGGGGAGCTGTTTTTT.

The chain has TRBV27 and TRBJ2-2; TRBD1 agrees at 9 bases. This CDR3 is 17 amino acids long. The trim removed 5 bases at V and 1 base at J, leaving 8 bases unmatched. Germline V gene sequence: CDR1 MNHEY, CDR2 SMNVEV (reference sequence). Here the CDR3 DNA reads TGTGCCAGCAGTGGGACAGGGACCATGGTGAACACCGGGGAGCTGTTTTTT. Translated: CASSGTGTMVNTGELFF.

This clone was observed a few times. This chain links TRBV27 with TRBJ2-1, with 7 bases that match TRBD1. Germline CDR1 reads MNHEY; CDR2 reads SMNVEV (reference sequence). This CDR3 comprises 16 residues. V lost 5 bases to trimming and J lost 6 bases; unmatched junction nucleotides: 13. The CDR3 bases are TGTGCCAGCAGTGCTATTAACAGGGGACGGGGCAATGAGCAGTTCTTC. Translation: CASSAINRGRGNEQFF.

Regarding this clone: Other DNA sequences of this sample code for an identical CDR3. This chain links TRBV7-3 with TRBJ2-7, with 9 bases fitting TRBD1. Germline V gene lookup returns CDR1 SGHTA and CDR2 FQGTGA. The CDR3 loop spans 15 amino acids. Trimming took 2 bases from V and 4 from J; bases not matched to a gene: 6. The CDR3 sequence is CASSLGGTGSYEQYF. DNA of the CDR3: TGTGCCAGCAGCTTAGGAGGGACAGGGTCTTACGAGCAGTACTTC.

The rearrangement uses TRBV7-6 and TRBJ2-3; 12 bases agree with TRBD2. This CDR3 has 14 amino acids. Germline values: CDR1 SGHVS, CDR2 FNYEAQ. Losses at the gene ends were 5 bases for V and 6 bases for J; bases not matched to a gene: 3. CDR3 loop: CASSLGTSGDTQYF. For the CDR3, the DNA is TGTGCCAGCAGCCTCGGGACTAGCGGGGATACGCAGTATTTT.

The chain carries TRBV5-1 and TRBJ2-7, with D unresolved. The CDR3 contains 13 residues. Germline CDR1 SGHRS, CDR2 YFSETQ. V gave up 0 bases and J gave up 4 bases, with 8 bases separating them. CDR3 in DNA: TGCGCCAGCAGCTTGGGGCCTGGATACGAGCAGTACTTC. Amino acid sequence: CASSLGPGYEQYF.

The J gene is TRBJ2-1, the V gene TRBV27, with TRBD2 matching 10 bases. The germline CDR1 and CDR2 sequences are MNHEY and SMNVEV (reference sequence). The CDR3 spans 16 residues. The junction had 11 bases not matched to a gene; V was cut back by 8 bases and J by 4 bases. The CDR3 bases are TGTGCCAGCGGTCTAGCGGGAGATACCGATTACAATGAGCAGTTCTTC. It encodes CASGLAGDTDYNEQFF.

This clone occurred a few times. This chain connects TRBV21-1 to TRBJ2-5; the table's D call TRBD2 went unverified against the DNA. TRBV21-1 is noted as a pseudogene. The CDR3 is made up of 20 amino acids. The CDR3 here is CASSKVGTHGLAVFQETQYF. The CDR3 DNA reads as TGTGCCAGCAGCAAAGTTGGTACCCATGGACTAGCGGTCTTCCAAGAGACCCAGTACTTC.

This clone was seen a few times. Germline and junction disagree at one end, which may indicate a read error. The genes are TRBV10-3 and TRBJ2-1; no firm D call. Germline V gene lookup returns CDR1 ENHRY and CDR2 SYGVKD. The CDR3 runs to 12 residues. The CDR3 loop reads CATPLTYNEQFF. CDR3 in DNA: TGTGCCACCCCTCTTACCTATAATGAGCAGTTCTTC.

This clone has just a few counts. The chain carries TRBV18 and TRBJ1-1, with D unresolved. V was clipped by 0 bases and J by 3 bases, with 11 bases between them. This CDR3 is 15 amino acids long. Germline CDR1 and CDR2: KGHSH and LQKENI. CDR3 DNA: TGTGCCAGCTCACCACCGAATGGGCTGGACACTGAAGCTTTCTTT. This encodes CASSPPNGLDTEAFF. Drawing the rest from reference TRBV18 and TRBJ1-1, the complete variable domain is NAGVMQNPRHLVRRRGQEARLRCSPMKGHSHVYWYRQLPEEGLKFMVYLQKENIIDESGMPKERFSAEFPKEGPSILRIQQVVRGDSAAYFCASSPPNGLDTEAFFGQGTRLTVV.

DNA for the CDR3: TGCAGCGTAACTTGGACAGGGTGGACTGAAGCTTTCTTT. Its protein product is CSVTWTGWTEAFF. The chain joins TRBV29-1 to TRBJ1-1; TRBD1 agrees at 8 bases. Trimming cost V 6 bases and J 5 bases; bases outside gene matches: 8. This CDR3 spans 13 amino acids. The germline gives CDR1 SQVTM, CDR2 ANQGSEA.

The V call is TRBV12-2, the J call TRBJ2-7; the table assigns TRBD1, which was not confirmed against the DNA. TRBV12-2 is noted as a pseudogene. This CDR3 region has 12 residues. The CDR3 is CASGQVNYEQYF. The CDR3 coding sequence is TGTGCAAGTGGACAGGTTAACTACGAGCAGTACTTC.

This clone was recorded a few times. The chain is built from TRBV14 and TRBJ1-5, with a tentative D call TRBD1 (5 bases). V shed 0 bases and J shed 1 base, with 7 bases lying between them. Germline V gene sequence: CDR1 SGHDN, CDR2 FVKESK. The CDR3 sequence is 15 residues long. The DNA of the CDR3 is TGTGCCAGCAGCCAAGAGCAGGGCAGCAATCAGCCCCAGCATTTT. Amino acid sequence: CASSQEQGSNQPQHF. The full variable domain, with the rest looked up from reference TRBV14 and TRBJ1-5, is EAGVTQFPSHSVIEKGQTVTLRCDPISGHDNLYWYRRVMGKEIKFLLHFVKESKQDESGMPNNRFLAERTGGTYSTLKVQPAELEDSGVYFCASSQEQGSNQPQHFGDGTRLSIL.

This clone was seen more than once but under ten times. The rearrangement uses TRBV19 and TRBJ1-1; TRBD1 matches 9 bases. Losses at the gene ends were 7 bases for V and 3 bases for J; bases not matched to a gene: 6. CDR3 length: 14 residues. Per the germline V gene, CDR1 is LNHDA and CDR2 is SQIVND (reference sequence). DNA for the CDR3: TGTGCCAGTACGCGGGACAGGGTGGACACTGAAGCTTTCTTT. It translates to CASTRDRVDTEAFF.

This clone occurred a few times. The rearrangement links TRBV15 to TRBJ2-2; D unresolved. The CDR3 covers 14 residues. The V end was cut by 5 bases, the J end by 6 bases, with 13 bases between. CDR1 LNHNV and CDR2 YYDKDF come from the germline V gene (reference sequence). For the CDR3, the DNA is TGTGCCACCAGCGAACGGAACTACGCCGGGGAGCTGTTTTTT. Amino acid sequence: CATSERNYAGELFF.